One sample yielded the 22 T cell receptor beta chains listed below, sequenced in a study of blood T cell repertoires in COVID-19. Produced via immunoSEQ multiplex PCR; TCRdb's table is partial and in-frame only. The sample holds approximately 140,000 clones; about nine tenths are singletons and the top ten take 2% to 2.5%. Sequenced input: peripheral blood. These receptors all stem from a human donor in a cohort sampled during active COVID-19.

The chain recombines TRBV9 with TRBJ2-2; weak D call: TRBD1 (5 bases). This CDR3 spans 14 amino acids. V dropped 0 bases and J dropped 6 bases, with 9 bases sitting between them. CDR1 and CDR2 (germline): SGDLS, YYNGEE. The CDR3: CASSVGGRAGELFF. DNA for the CDR3: TGTGCCAGCAGCGTAGGGGGCCGCGCCGGGGAGCTGTTTTTT.

CDR3 sequence reads: CASSVELGYEQYF. In DNA, the CDR3 is TGCGCCAGCAGCGTGGAACTAGGTTACGAGCAGTACTTC. The rearrangement uses TRBV5-1 and TRBJ2-7; TRBD2 is a possible D gene (5 bases). The V end lost 4 bases, the J end lost 4 bases, and 12 bases lay between the germline ends. The CDR3 runs 13 residues. CDR1 SGHRS and CDR2 YFSETQ come from the germline V gene.

The chain combines TRBV28 with TRBJ2-5, with TRBD1 identical over 10 bases. The CDR3 is 15 amino acids. V was clipped by 5 bases and J by 5 bases; unmatched bases: 8. The V gene's germline CDR1 is MDHEN and CDR2 SYDVKM. This CDR3 reads CASSRRQGAKETQYF. CDR3 DNA: TGTGCCAGCAGTCGAAGACAGGGGGCTAAGGAGACCCAGTACTTC.

The chain carries TRBV13 and TRBJ2-3; 7 bases fit TRBD2. Germline assignment: CDR1 PRHDT and CDR2 FYEKMQ (reference sequence). This CDR3 contains 18 residues. With 0 bases clipped from V and 0 bases from J, the junction kept 9 bases outside the gene matches. The CDR3 loop is CASSLGSSLADSTDTQYF. Written as DNA, the CDR3 is TGTGCCAGCAGCTTAGGCAGTTCCCTAGCGGATAGCACAGATACGCAGTATTTT.

V gene TRBV27 combines with J gene TRBJ2-7, with 9 positions matching TRBD1. The CDR3 covers 16 residues. Germline CDR1 MNHEY, CDR2 SMNVEV (reference sequence). The junction had 10 bases not matched to a gene; V was cut back by 6 bases and J by 1 base. CDR3: CASSNPTGTGSYEQYF. DNA of the CDR3: TGTGCCAGCAGCAATCCCACCGGGACAGGGTCCTACGAGCAGTACTTC.

The chain employs TRBV15 and TRBJ1-1, with D unclear. V was pared by 2 bases and J by 2 bases, with 6 bases between. The V gene's germline CDR1 is LNHNV and CDR2 YYDKDF (reference sequence). This CDR3 region has 13 residues. This chain's CDR3 is CATSRTRNTEAFF. In DNA, the CDR3 is TGTGCCACCAGCAGAACTCGAAACACTGAAGCTTTCTTT.

The CDR3 DNA sequence: TGCAGTGCCAGTACAAAACGCGAGCAGTACTTC. Translated: CSASTKREQYF. This chain joins TRBV20-1 and TRBJ2-7; unclear D gene. This CDR3 comprises 11 residues. In germline, CDR1 is DFQATT, CDR2 SNEGSKA (reference sequence). Trimming stripped 6 bases from V and 6 bases from J, with 12 bases between.

A single count supports this clone. The chain employs TRBV9 and TRBJ2-1; tentatively, D is TRBD2 (5 bases). The CDR3 is 16 amino acids. The germline V gene has CDR1 SGDLS and CDR2 YYNGEE. The germline V and J ends were trimmed by 3 bases and 7 bases, with 20 bases remaining between them. CDR3 DNA sequence: TGTGCCAGCAGCGCGGACTTTCGGGCCGGTAATAATGAGCAGTTCTTC. The encoded protein is CASSADFRAGNNEQFF.

This chain connects TRBV18 to TRBJ2-5; no definite D call. There are 15 residues in the CDR3. V was trimmed by 2 bases and J by 4 bases, leaving 14 bases between them. In germline, CDR1 is KGHSH, CDR2 LQKENI. This CDR3 is CASSPSVLGGETQYF. For the CDR3, the DNA is TGTGCCAGCTCACCATCGGTCCTTGGTGGAGAGACCCAGTACTTC.

The chain couples TRBV24-1 to TRBJ2-2; no clear D gene. V lost 7 bases to trimming and J lost 1 base, with 9 bases between them. CDR1 is KGHDR and CDR2 is SFDVKD in the germline V gene. The CDR3 consists of 14 residues. CDR3 loop: CATSSRMNTGELFF. In nucleotides, the CDR3 is TGTGCCACCAGCTCCAGGATGAACACCGGGGAGCTGTTTTTT.

The rearrangement joins TRBV7-3 to TRBJ2-1, with D perhaps matching TRBD2 (6 bases). Germline CDR1 reads SGHTA; CDR2 reads FQGTGA. CDR3 length: 15 residues. V lost 2 bases to trimming and J lost 6 bases, with 14 bases between them. In DNA, the CDR3 is TGTGCCAGCAGCTTACTAGGAGGTAGCGGCAATGAGCAGTTCTTC. It specifies CASSLLGGSGNEQFF. The full variable domain, completed using reference TRBV7-3 and TRBJ2-1, is GAGVSQTPSNKVTEKGKYVELRCDPISGHTALYWYRQSLGQGPEFLIYFQGTGAADDSGLPNDRFFAVRPEGSVSTLKIQRTERGDSAVYLCASSLLGGSGNEQFFGPGTRLTVL.

The V and J genes are TRBV6-2 or TRBV6-3 and TRBJ1-5; 7 bases line up with TRBD1. CDR3 length: 14 residues. Germline V gene sequence: CDR1 MNHEY, CDR2 SVGEGT. Trimming at V came to 2 bases and at J to 6 bases, leaving 4 bases not matched to a gene. The DNA for the CDR3 is TGTGCCAGCAGTTACGGAGGGGGCTCTCAGCCCCAGCATTTT. This translates into CASSYGGGSQPQHF.

This clone has a single count. Here the CDR3 reads CASSLAFGTSGTYEQYF. For the CDR3, the DNA is TGCGCCAGCAGCTTGGCCTTCGGGACTAGCGGAACCTACGAGCAGTACTTC. The genes are TRBV5-1 and TRBJ2-7; 11 bases align to TRBD2. Germline CDR1 is SGHRS and CDR2 is YFSETQ. The ends lost 0 bases at V and 2 bases at J; junction bases unmatched: 7. This CDR3 is 17 amino acids long.

The chain uses TRBV11-3 and TRBJ1-1; TRBD1 matches at 7 bases. Germline V lookup: CDR1 SGHNT, CDR2 YENEEA. V was pared by 5 bases and J by 8 bases, with 5 bases of the junction left unmatched. The CDR3 is 12 residues long. The CDR3 sequence: CASSQTGAEAFF. The DNA for the CDR3 is TGTGCCAGCAGCCAAACAGGGGCCGAAGCTTTCTTT.

The chain couples TRBV2 to TRBJ2-5; 7 positions match TRBD2. The CDR3 contains 13 residues. V lost 8 bases, J lost 4 bases, and 7 bases stayed unmatched. Germline assignment: CDR1 SNHLY and CDR2 FYNNEI. The CDR3 region is CASGKRGPETQYF. The CDR3 region has the DNA TGTGCCAGCGGGAAGCGGGGCCCAGAGACCCAGTACTTC.

This clone was counted a single time. The V and J genes are TRBV5-4 and TRBJ2-1, with D tentatively TRBD1 (5 bases). In germline, CDR1 is SGHNT, CDR2 YYREEE (reference sequence). The CDR3 is 12 amino acids. The chain's CDR3 is CVLGEGLDEQFF. The CDR3 nucleotides read TGTGTCCTAGGGGAAGGGCTGGATGAGCAGTTCTTC.

The rearrangement uses TRBV4-3 and TRBJ2-7; 7 bases line up with TRBD1. CDR3 length: 15 residues. V was pared by 1 base and J by 4 bases, with 7 bases of the junction left unmatched. In germline, CDR1 is LGHNA, CDR2 YSLEER. CDR3 sequence (DNA): TGCGCCAGCAGCCAAGGGATAGGGGGCTGGTACGAGCAGTACTTC. This codes for CASSQGIGGWYEQYF.

The chain has TRBV5-6 and TRBJ1-5; 8 positions match TRBD1. The CDR3 is made up of 15 amino acids. The J segment lost 1 base and the V segment lost 0 bases, leaving 0 bases of the junction unmatched. Germline CDR1 reads SGHDT; CDR2 reads YYEEEE. CDR3 in amino acids: CASSLGTGSNQPQHF. As DNA, the CDR3 is TGTGCCAGCAGCTTGGGGACAGGGAGCAATCAGCCCCAGCATTTT.

V usage is TRBV4-3 and J usage is TRBJ2-7, with 7 bases lining up with TRBD1. CDR1 is LGHNA and CDR2 is YSLEER in the germline V gene. The CDR3 is made up of 15 amino acids. With V trimmed by 1 base and J by 2 bases, 5 bases remained unmatched. CDR3: CASSQGTGQTYEQYF. CDR3 bases: TGCGCCAGCAGCCAAGGGACAGGCCAAACCTACGAGCAGTACTTC.

V gene TRBV19 combines with J gene TRBJ2-7; 7 positions agree with TRBD1. Germline V gene sequence: CDR1 LNHDA, CDR2 SQIVND (reference sequence). The CDR3 is 15 residues long. V was clipped by 4 bases and J by 6 bases; unmatched bases: 12. The CDR3 DNA reads TGTGCCAGTAGTACCTCAAACAGGGGCACCTCCGAGCAGTACTTC. It translates to CASSTSNRGTSEQYF.

This clone was detected once. The rearrangement uses TRBV4-3 and TRBJ2-7; 15 bases match TRBD2. J lost 2 bases, V lost 0 bases, and 14 bases had no gene match. Germline V gene lookup returns CDR1 LGHNA and CDR2 YSLEER. CDR3 size: 21 residues. CDR3 DNA sequence: TGCGCCAGCAGCCAAGAATACTGGCCGGGACTAGCGGGAGGTCGGCCCTACGAGCAGTACTTC. Its translation is CASSQEYWPGLAGGRPYEQYF.

This clone was picked up one time. V usage is TRBV2 and J usage is TRBJ1-1, with a possible D match to TRBD1 (5 bases). V dropped 3 bases and J dropped 5 bases, with 13 bases sitting between them. The CDR3 contains 14 residues. CDR1 SNHLY and CDR2 FYNNEI come from the germline V gene. The CDR3 coding sequence is TGTGCCAGCAGTGATAGGATTCGGGGGACTGAAGCTTTCTTT. This sequence encodes CASSDRIRGTEAFF.